These 2 T cell receptor beta chains were all obtained from the same sample, sequenced in a study of CD8+ T cells in alopecia areata. RNA was extracted and reverse transcribed into cDNA as the sequencing template. Clones were read by immunoSEQ multiplex PCR, and TCRdb kept only the in-frame ones, dropping some. This table holds more than 95,000 clones, around two fifths found once. The sample comprised CD4+ T cells sorted from blood. These receptors all stem from a human donor with alopecia areata.

The sample holds a few counts of this clone. J is TRBJ1-5 and V is TRBV30; D unresolved. CDR1 and CDR2 from the germline V gene are GTSNPN and SVGIG (reference sequence). Deletions cut 3 bases from V and 2 bases from J, with 8 bases between. The CDR3 covers 13 residues. CDR3 sequence reads: CAWSVDGNQPQHF. The CDR3 DNA is TGTGCCTGGAGCGTGGATGGCAATCAGCCCCAGCATTTT.

The J gene is TRBJ2-5, the V gene TRBV4-2, with TRBD2 matching 9 bases. After removal of 0 bases from V and 4 bases from J, the junction contained 6 bases not matched to a gene. CDR1 LGHNA and CDR2 YNFKEQ come from the germline V gene. This CDR3 comprises 16 residues. The CDR3 reads CASSQDISGSGETQYF. DNA for the CDR3: TGTGCCAGCAGCCAAGATATTAGCGGGAGTGGAGAGACCCAGTACTTC.